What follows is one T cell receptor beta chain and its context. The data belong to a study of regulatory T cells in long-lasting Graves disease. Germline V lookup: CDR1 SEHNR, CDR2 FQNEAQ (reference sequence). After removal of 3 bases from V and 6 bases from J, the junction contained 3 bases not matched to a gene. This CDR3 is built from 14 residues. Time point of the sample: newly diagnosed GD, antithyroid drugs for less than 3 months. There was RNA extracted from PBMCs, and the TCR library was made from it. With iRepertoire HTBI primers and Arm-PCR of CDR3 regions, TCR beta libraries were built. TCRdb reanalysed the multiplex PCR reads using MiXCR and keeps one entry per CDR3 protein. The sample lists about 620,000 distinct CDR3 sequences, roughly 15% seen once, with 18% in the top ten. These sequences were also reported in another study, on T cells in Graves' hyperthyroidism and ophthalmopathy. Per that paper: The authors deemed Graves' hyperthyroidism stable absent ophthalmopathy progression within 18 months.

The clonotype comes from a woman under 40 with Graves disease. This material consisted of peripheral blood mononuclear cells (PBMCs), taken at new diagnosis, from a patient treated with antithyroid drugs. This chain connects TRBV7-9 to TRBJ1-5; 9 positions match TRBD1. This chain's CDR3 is CASSFTGGFQPQHF. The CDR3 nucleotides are TGTGCCAGCAGCTTCACAGGGGGCTTTCAGCCCCAGCATTTT.